This T cell receptor (beta chain) came from a study of vaccination and CD4 T cells after COVID-19. This clonotype was seen just once. What it recognizes is unknown. Sequencing of the DNA from cultured CD4+ T cells was carried out with the Oncomine TCR Beta short-read assay. Each CDR3 protein gets one entry after TCRdb re-called the PCR reads with MiXCR. There are some 20,000 distinct CDR3 sequences in the sample; approximately 70% occur only once, and over 3.5% lies in the top ten. The treatment is: roughly ten-day PBMC culture with coronavirus spike peptide pools or control peptides (ViraFEST assay). Looked up from germline, CDR1 is DFQATT and CDR2 is SNEGSKA (reference sequence). There are 13 residues in the CDR3. V lost 3 bases, J lost 9 bases, and 5 bases stayed unmatched.

The TCR was taken from a human donor who had recovered from COVID-19. The sample was CD4+ T cells from blood, cultured in vitro. The chain employs TRBV20-1 and TRBJ2-1; TRBD1 aligns across 10 bases. CDR3 nucleotide sequence: TGCAGTGCTAGGGGACAGGGGTTTACTGAGCAGTTCTTC. It encodes CSARGQGFTEQFF.